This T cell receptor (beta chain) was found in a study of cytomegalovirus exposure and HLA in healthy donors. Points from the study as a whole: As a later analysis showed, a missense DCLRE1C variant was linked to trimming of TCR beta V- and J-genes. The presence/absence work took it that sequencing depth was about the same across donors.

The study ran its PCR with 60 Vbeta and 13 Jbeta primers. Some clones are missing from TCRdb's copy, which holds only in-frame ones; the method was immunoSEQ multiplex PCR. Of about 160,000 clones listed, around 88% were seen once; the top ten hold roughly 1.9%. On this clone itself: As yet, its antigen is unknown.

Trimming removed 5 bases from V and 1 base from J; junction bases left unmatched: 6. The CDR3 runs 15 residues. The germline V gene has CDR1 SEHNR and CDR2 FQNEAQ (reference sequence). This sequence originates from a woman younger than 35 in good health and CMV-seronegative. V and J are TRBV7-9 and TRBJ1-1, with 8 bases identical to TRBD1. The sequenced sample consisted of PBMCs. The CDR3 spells CASSKYQGANTEAFF. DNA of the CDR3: TGTGCCAGCAGCAAATACCAGGGGGCGAACACTGAAGCTTTCTTT.